This T cell receptor beta chain was profiled in a study of T cell responses to AZD1222 COVID-19 vaccine. Broader study findings: Vaccination with two AZD1222 doses was followed by a rise in Spike-specific TCR breadth and depth. Nearly half of the spike-specific TCRs reportedly recognize variant regions that carry no mutations. The donor cohort was predominantly white British with a female majority, and clonal diversity may have been underestimated.

Losses at the gene ends were 0 bases for V and 6 bases for J; bases not matched to a gene: 5. Germline CDR1 is SGHRS and CDR2 is YFSETQ. This CDR3 is 15 amino acids long. The method was immunoSEQ multiplex PCR; TCRdb's version includes in-frame clones alone and lacks a portion of them. The sample yields 66,000 or so clones, roughly 90% seen once. Worth noting for this clone: Its antigen is still unknown. Additional DNA sequences in this sample encode the identical CDR3.

The source material was peripheral blood, sampled on day 0 of AZD1222 vaccination. The clonotype originates from an adult in good health. The chain employs TRBV5-1 and TRBJ1-5; 8 bases fit TRBD1. The CDR3 DNA sequence: TGCGCCAGCAGCTTGGGGGCAGGGGGCGGTCAGCCCCAGCATTTT. Amino acid sequence: CASSLGAGGGQPQHF.